The clone carrying this TCR beta chain has only a few counts. The antigen remains undetermined. Trimming pared 4 bases from V and 5 bases from J, leaving 14 bases between. The CDR3 is 14 amino acids. Germline loops: CDR1 MNHEY, CDR2 SMNVEV (reference sequence). The time point was: newly diagnosed GD, antithyroid drugs for less than 3 months. PBMCs were the source of the RNA used for TCR sequencing. This sample stems from a study of regulatory T cells in long-lasting Graves disease. General study results and limits: Thyroid tissue went unstudied; only peripheral blood was examined. Persistent cases favored TRBV28, TRBJ1-2 and TRBJ2-5.

HTBI primers from iRepertoire and Arm-PCR of CDR3 regions yielded the TCR beta libraries. TCRdb reprocessed the multiplex PCR reads with MiXCR, giving one entry per CDR3 protein. This table has about 540,000 distinct CDR3 sequences, roughly 13% appearing once. These data also featured in a second study, about T cells in Graves' hyperthyroidism and ophthalmopathy. In that study: TCR CDR3 underwent first-round RT-PCR with the HTBI primer set.

This sample comprised peripheral blood mononuclear cells (PBMCs), obtained at new diagnosis, from a patient treated with antithyroid drugs. The V call is TRBV27, the J call TRBJ1-1, with TRBD1 as a possible D gene (5 bases). The source is a man aged 30 to 45 with Graves disease. The CDR3 loop reads CASSSAGGWTEAFF. For the CDR3, the DNA is TGTGCCAGCAGTTCTGCTGGGGGGTGGACTGAAGCTTTCTTT.